In this sample, the clone carrying this T cell receptor (beta chain) turned up once. Its specificity is unknown. The data originate from a study of cytomegalovirus exposure and HLA in healthy donors. The study's findings and limits: Most observed TCR sequences were rare, whereas some public TCRs were detected in many donors. Among TCR beta chains, those listed as cytomegalovirus-associated numbered fewer than 200. For cytomegalovirus status, the classifier reportedly gave diagnoses with high specificity and sensitivity.

TCRdb's table, derived via immunoSEQ multiplex PCR, lists solely in-frame clones and lacks some. The sample holds about 47,000 clones, 90% to 95% seen once. V shed 1 base and J shed 6 bases, with 7 bases lying between them. Germline CDR1 SGHTA, CDR2 FQGNSA. The CDR3 has 13 amino acids. The chain is built from TRBV7-2 and TRBJ2-1; possibly TRBD2 for D (5 bases). Sequenced sample: PBMCs. The sequence derives from a young man in good health and CMV-seronegative. The CDR3 region has the DNA TGTGCCAGCAGCTTAGTCGGGGTCAATGAGCAGTTCTTC. Translation gives CASSLVGVNEQFF.